This TCR beta chain was found in a study of T cell repertoires in cytomegalovirus infection. TCRdb ran MiXCR on the reads and lists one entry per CDR3 protein. The sample includes some 400,000 distinct CDR3 sequences, 18% of them seen just once. Germline V gene data show CDR1 as SEHNR and CDR2 as FQNEAQ (reference sequence). The CDR3 runs 16 residues. The V and J ends lost 5 bases and 4 bases, in that order; junction bases with no gene match: 10. Overall study results and limits: Cumulative public TCR beta family frequency identified carriers of CMV plus the relevant HLA. The ex vivo response showed dominance by HLA-C-restricted CMV-specific TCR beta clonotypes.

Comment on this clonotype: Its antigen is currently unknown.

This sequence originates from a human donor in good health (CMV status not recorded). Some clones in this sample may be carry-over from other donors' samples. Material for sequencing was PBMCs. The V and J genes are TRBV7-9 and TRBJ1-4; 7 nucleotides agree with TRBD1. The chain's CDR3 is CASSLSGGQSNEKLFF. In DNA, the CDR3 is TGTGCCAGCAGCCTAAGTGGGGGACAGAGTAATGAAAAACTGTTTTTT.